This passage covers 8 T cell receptor beta chains from one sample sequenced in a study of blood T cells in healthy people across ages. A J-beta primer mix and a sample-barcoded 5' primer were used in a second PCR of roughly 6 to 11 cycles. TCRdb ran MiXCR on the 5' RACE reads and lists one entry per CDR3 protein. The sample lists 650,000 to 1,000,000 distinct CDR3 sequences; 46% were seen once. The sequenced material came from blood. The receptors derive from an elderly man in good health.

This clonotype occurred a few times. This sequence joins TRBV7-2 and TRBJ2-7; 8 bases are shared with TRBD1. This CDR3 has 16 amino acids. V lost 0 bases to trimming and J lost 3 bases; unmatched junction nucleotides: 7. Germline loops: CDR1 SGHTA, CDR2 FQGNSA. Here the CDR3 reads CASSLAPQGVYYEQYF. The DNA for the CDR3 is TGTGCCAGCAGCTTAGCGCCACAGGGGGTCTACTACGAGCAGTACTTC.

With regard to this clonotype: This may arise from a read error, as a much more abundant clone is one base away. The chain joins TRBV29-1 to TRBJ2-1; D remains unclear. CDR1 and CDR2 (germline): SQVTM, ANQGSEA. This CDR3 has 10 amino acids. Trimming removed 6 bases from V and 5 bases from J, with 5 bases in between. CDR3 region: CSVYDNEQFF. The CDR3 DNA reads as TGCAGCGTGTACGACAATGAGCAGTTCTTC.

This chain joins TRBV11-2 and TRBJ2-3; no definite D call. CDR3 size: 12 residues. V lost 2 bases and J 6 bases, leaving 6 bases between the germline ends. Germline-derived CDR1 and CDR2 are SGHAT and FQNNGV. CDR3 loop: CASSLMMDTQYF. The CDR3 region has the DNA TGTGCCAGCAGCTTAATGATGGATACGCAGTATTTT.

A few counts support this clonotype. This rearrangement joins TRBV18 to TRBJ2-5; 11 bases are shared with TRBD2. Per germline, CDR1 KGHSH and CDR2 LQKENI. The J segment lost 5 bases and the V segment lost 8 bases, leaving 7 bases of the junction unmatched. This CDR3 contains 14 residues. CDR3 nucleotide sequence: TGTGCCAGCACGACTAGCGGGGACGGGGAGACCCAGTACTTC. It specifies CASTTSGDGETQYF.

V and J are TRBV28 and TRBJ2-5; 9 bases are shared with TRBD2. The closer fit of TRBJ2-7 to the DNA end suggests the J call may be wrong. Germline CDR1 is MDHEN and CDR2 is SYDVKM. CDR3 size: 16 residues. For the CDR3, the DNA is TGTGCCAGCAGTCCTCTTGGGACTAGCAGAACCTACGAGCAGTACTTC. It translates to CASSPLGTSRTYEQYF.

The J gene is TRBJ2-5, the V gene TRBV4-1; no clear D. The J call may be mistaken, given a closer DNA end match to TRBJ2-7. The CDR3 extends over 15 amino acids. Looked up from germline, CDR1 is MGHRA and CDR2 is YSYEKL. In nucleotides, the CDR3 is TGCGCCAGCAGTTCCAAGGCCGCTACTGCCTACGAGCAGTACTTC. It translates to CASSSKAATAYEQYF.

J is TRBJ2-3 and V is TRBV7-3, with D perhaps matching TRBD2 (6 bases). Trimming shortened V by 1 base and J by 0 bases, and 8 bases separated the two germline ends. From germline, CDR1 is SGHTA and CDR2 FQGTGA. The CDR3 is 15 amino acids. The DNA of the CDR3 is TGTGCCAGCAGCTTAAATGCGGGAAGCACAGATACGCAGTATTTT. Its translation: CASSLNAGSTDTQYF.

This clonotype was observed a few times. This rearrangement joins TRBV11-2 to TRBJ2-5, with D maybe TRBD1 (6 bases). The V end was cut by 5 bases, the J end by 4 bases, with 14 bases between. The CDR3 covers 14 residues. The germline V gene has CDR1 SGHAT and CDR2 FQNNGV. CDR3 nucleotide sequence: TGTGCCAGCAGCGCAAACAGGGCTGGAGAGACCCAGTACTTC. Translating it yields CASSANRAGETQYF.